The sequence of this T cell receptor beta chain was determined in a study of T-cell memory formation after mild COVID-19. Across the whole study: Clusters were largely donor specific.

TCRdb re-derived calls from the 5' RACE reads in MiXCR, one entry per CDR3 protein. This table has around 320,000 distinct CDR3 sequences, around 30% appearing once. Regarding the study as a whole: Shrinking CD4+ clones were chiefly CM and EM; CD8+ ones were chiefly EMRA.

Germline V gives CDR1 SGHTA, CDR2 FQGNSA. This CDR3 is 13 amino acids long. Trimming took off 4 bases at V and 2 bases at J, with 8 bases between the two ends. There are many counts of this clonotype. As yet, its antigen is unknown. Sequenced: PBMCs or a T cell subset sorted from them (not recorded which). The receptor was derived from an adult woman who had mild COVID-19 (a few samples of this study predate the infection). Cell type and time point are not known. The chain carries TRBV7-2 and TRBJ1-1; D is uncertain. The CDR3 nucleotides are TGTGCCAGCAGCTCAGGCAGAAACACTGAAGCTTTCTTT. Its translation is CASSSGRNTEAFF.